The 27 T cell receptor beta chains reported below all come from one sample, sequenced in a study of human T cells and chemical hapten exposure. Each CDR3 protein gets one entry after TCRdb re-called the RACE reads with MiXCR. This table holds some 90,000 distinct CDR3 sequences, roughly a tenth found once. Time point of the sample: patch test 3, about 24 weeks after DPC sensitization. Treatment in this sample: therapeutic diphenylcyclopropenone sensitization with weekly scalp DPC. Sequencing used whole blood, obtained in connection with sensitization to the hapten diphenylcyclopropenone (DPC). These receptors originate from a woman in her 30s with alopecia areata. Some clones in this sample may be carry-over from other donors' samples.

This clonotype was found many times. This rearrangement joins TRBV29-1 to TRBJ2-7; 9 nucleotides match TRBD1. Germline V gene sequence: CDR1 SQVTM, CDR2 ANQGSEA. J lost 4 bases, V lost 7 bases, and 14 bases had no gene match. The CDR3 has 15 residues. This chain's CDR3 is CSAYTRTGAQYEQYF. The DNA of the CDR3 is TGCAGCGCCTACACTCGGACAGGGGCCCAGTACGAGCAGTACTTC.

This clonotype was counted ten times or more. The chain has TRBV6-5 and TRBJ2-3, with D tentatively TRBD1 or TRBD2 (6 bases each). V was cut by 9 bases and J by 1 base, with 14 bases left in between. The CDR3 sequence is 14 residues long. Germline-derived CDR1 and CDR2 are MNHEY and SVGAGI. This chain's CDR3 is CASRRGVGTDTQYF. DNA for the CDR3: TGTGCCAGTAGAAGGGGGGTCGGCACAGATACGCAGTATTTT.

This clonotype was detected a few times. This chain connects TRBV28 to TRBJ2-3; D gene uncertain. This CDR3 is 12 amino acids long. CDR1 and CDR2 (germline): MDHEN, SYDVKM. The V and J ends lost 6 bases and 0 bases respectively, with 4 bases between them. The CDR3 loop reads CASRTSTDTQYF. CDR3 DNA: TGTGCCAGCAGAACTAGCACAGATACGCAGTATTTT.

The sample holds many counts of this clonotype. The chain has TRBV21-1 and TRBJ2-5; the tabulated D call, TRBD1, remains unverified against the DNA. TRBV21-1 counts as a pseudogene. This CDR3 comprises 13 residues. This CDR3 is CASSRTGQETQYF. The CDR3 DNA sequence: TGTGCCAGCAGCAGGACAGGGCAAGAGACCCAGTACTTC.

This clonotype came up many times. The CDR3 DNA follows: TGTGCCAGTAGGGACAGGGGCACAGATACGCAGTATTTT. It is translated as CASRDRGTDTQYF. The chain recombines TRBV19 with TRBJ2-3; 8 bases are a match to TRBD1. The CDR3 sequence is 13 residues long. Germline CDR1 is LNHDA and CDR2 is SQIVND (reference sequence). With V trimmed by 6 bases and J by 1 base, 0 bases remained unmatched.

In its sample, this clonotype was seen a few times. The chain is built from TRBV28 and TRBJ2-6; TRBD1 matches at 8 bases. J gave up 4 bases and V 5 bases, and 10 bases lay outside the gene matches. This CDR3 contains 17 residues. CDR1 and CDR2 (germline): MDHEN, SYDVKM. This chain's CDR3 is CASSKSRTGSGANVLTF. The CDR3 coding sequence is TGTGCCAGCAGTAAATCTAGGACAGGGTCAGGGGCCAACGTCCTGACTTTC.

At least ten counts were recorded for this clonotype. The genes are TRBV28 and TRBJ2-3, with D hard to call. Trimming took 2 bases from V and 5 from J, leaving 5 bases between them. The CDR3 runs to 12 residues. Germline V gives CDR1 MDHEN, CDR2 SYDVKM. CDR3 nucleotide sequence: TGTGCCAGCAGTTTAGGTCGAGATACGCAGTATTTT. Encoded protein: CASSLGRDTQYF.

The CDR3, as DNA: TGTGCCAGCAGCAAAGTAAGATGGGACGTCCGAGAGTGGAACTCTGGGGCCAACGTCCTGACTTTC. Protein product: CASSKVRWDVREWNSGANVLTF. The J gene is TRBJ2-6, the V gene TRBV21-1; the table assigns TRBD1, which was not confirmed against the DNA. TRBV21-1 corresponds to a pseudogene. The CDR3 is 22 residues long.

This clonotype was seen repeatedly, ten times or more. This chain uses TRBV6-6 with TRBJ2-7, with TRBD2 matching over 8 bases. The CDR3 sequence is 17 residues long. With V trimmed by 2 bases and J by 0 bases, 9 bases remained unmatched. Germline-derived CDR1 and CDR2 are MNHNY and SVGAGI (reference sequence). The CDR3 region is CASSYQASGPSSYEQYF. The CDR3 DNA is TGTGCCAGCAGTTACCAGGCTAGCGGGCCCAGCTCCTACGAGCAGTACTTC.

At least ten counts were recorded for this clonotype. The chain has TRBV10-2 and TRBJ2-1; TRBD2 is a possible D gene (5 bases). The germline CDR1 and CDR2 sequences are WSHSY and SAAADI. This CDR3 is 15 amino acids long. V dropped 8 bases and J dropped 0 bases, with 14 bases sitting between them. CDR3 in amino acids: CASLRARGSYNEQFF. The CDR3 region has the DNA TGCGCCAGCCTCCGTGCCCGGGGCTCCTACAATGAGCAGTTCTTC.

V usage is TRBV11-3 and J usage is TRBJ2-2, with unresolved D. V gave up 3 bases and J gave up 1 base, with 9 bases separating them. The CDR3 has 15 amino acids. Looked up from germline, CDR1 is SGHNT and CDR2 is YENEEA. The CDR3 loop reads CASSLISGNTGELFF. CDR3 bases: TGTGCCAGCAGCTTGATCTCCGGGAACACCGGGGAGCTGTTTTTT.

The sample holds a few counts of this clonotype. The J gene is TRBJ2-2, the V gene TRBV7-9; 7 bases line up with TRBD2. V gave up 4 bases and J gave up 6 bases; unmatched junction bases: 14. CDR3 size: 17 residues. CDR1 and CDR2 (germline): SEHNR, FQNEAQ (reference sequence). The CDR3 bases are TGTGCCAGCAGCTCCCTCGGAGCGGGACCGTCGGCCGGGGAGCTGTTTTTT. Translated: CASSSLGAGPSAGELFF. Filled out from reference TRBV7-9 and TRBJ2-2, the complete variable domain reads DTGVSQNPRHKITKRGQNVTFRCDPISEHNRLYWYRQTLGQGPEFLTYFQNEAQLEKSRLLSDRFSAERPKGSFSTLEIQRTEQGDSAMYLCASSSLGAGPSAGELFFGEGSRLTVL.

This clonotype was detected many times. V usage is TRBV6-2 or TRBV6-3 and J usage is TRBJ2-5; D may be TRBD2 (6 bases). The CDR3 length is 13 residues. Between the trimmed V and J ends, which lost 3 bases and 2 bases, there was a span of 7 bases. Germline V lookup: CDR1 MNHEY, CDR2 SVGEGT. CDR3 nucleotide sequence: TGTGCCAGCAGTTATGCGGGACAAGAGACCCAGTACTTC. The encoded protein is CASSYAGQETQYF.

The rearrangement uses TRBV10-3 and TRBJ2-7; D is undetermined. V lost 3 bases and J lost 7, with 25 bases in between. Germline assignment: CDR1 ENHRY and CDR2 SYGVKD. This CDR3 has 17 amino acids. CDR3 sequence: CAISDPSLRAGSSEQYF. The DNA of the CDR3 is TGTGCCATCAGTGACCCCTCCTTGCGCGCCGGGTCCTCAGAGCAGTACTTC.

This clonotype was detected ten times or more. The chain is built from TRBV5-1 and TRBJ2-5; D is possibly TRBD1 (6 bases). V was shortened by 4 bases and J by 3 bases, with 13 bases between the two germline ends. The CDR3 length is 14 residues. The germline V gene encodes CDR1 SGHRS and CDR2 YFSETQ. CDR3 in amino acids: CASSRGDKEETQYF. Here the CDR3 DNA reads TGCGCCAGCAGCCGAGGGGACAAAGAAGAGACCCAGTACTTC. The entire variable domain, with the rest obtained from reference TRBV5-1 and TRBJ2-5, is as follows: KAGVTQTPRYLIKTRGQQVTLSCSPISGHRSVSWYQQTPGQGLQFLFEYFSETQRNKGNFPGRFSGRQFSNSRSEMNVSTLELGDSALYLCASSRGDKEETQYFGPGTRLLVL.

This clonotype occurred many times. The V call is TRBV6-5, the J call TRBJ2-1; D unresolved. Germline CDR1 MNHEY, CDR2 SVGAGI. The CDR3 runs to 14 residues. Between the trimmed V and J ends, which lost 7 bases and 0 bases, there was a span of 10 bases. The DNA for the CDR3 is TGTGCCAGCACCGACACGAGCTCCTACAATGAGCAGTTCTTC. It specifies CASTDTSSYNEQFF.

This clonotype was counted only a few times. The chain links TRBV4-1 to TRBJ2-2, with D possibly being TRBD1 (6 bases). CDR3 size: 14 residues. Germline CDR1 MGHRA, CDR2 YSYEKL. The ends were cut back, 3 bases at V and 6 bases at J, with 11 bases in the middle. This CDR3 reads CASSHVQGSGELFF. The CDR3 coding sequence is TGCGCCAGCAGCCACGTACAGGGATCCGGGGAGCTGTTTTTT.

This clonotype appeared a few times. V and J are TRBV3-1 and TRBJ2-3, with 9 bases identical to TRBD2. This CDR3 region has 18 residues. V shed 0 bases and J 1 base; nucleotides not matched to a gene: 8. Germline V gene sequence: CDR1 LGHDT, CDR2 YNNKEL (reference sequence). The CDR3, as DNA: TGTGCCAGCAGCCAAGATTTTCCGGGACTAGCCGGCACAGATACGCAGTATTTT. This gives the protein CASSQDFPGLAGTDTQYF.

This clonotype occurred many times. This rearrangement joins TRBV12-3 or TRBV12-4 to TRBJ2-3; 14 nucleotides align to TRBD2. The CDR3 runs 16 residues. The ends lost 10 bases at V and 6 bases at J; junction bases unmatched: 12. CDR3 residues: CATSAGTSGRGDTQYF. The CDR3 nucleotides are TGTGCCACCTCAGCCGGGACTAGCGGGAGAGGCGATACGCAGTATTTT.

This clonotype was observed at least ten times. The chain uses TRBV4-2 and TRBJ2-7; possibly TRBD1 or TRBD2 for D (6 bases each). Between the trimmed V and J ends, which lost 0 bases and 4 bases, there was a span of 19 bases. Germline V lookup: CDR1 LGHNA, CDR2 YNFKEQ. The CDR3 length is 17 residues. The CDR3 protein is CASSQDYGGDLVYEQYV. CDR3 sequence (DNA): TGTGCCAGCAGCCAAGATTACGGGGGCGATTTAGTATACGAGCAGTACGTC.

This clonotype was recorded a few times. This rearrangement joins TRBV7-6 to TRBJ2-2; 11 nucleotides line up with TRBD1. The CDR3 runs 17 residues. Germline CDR1 and CDR2: SGHVS and FNYEAQ. Trimming removed 5 bases from V and 5 bases from J; junction bases left unmatched: 10. The CDR3 DNA sequence: TGTGCCAGCAGCGCCAGGACAGGGGGCTTAAGTACCGGGGAGCTGTTTTTT. Translating gives CASSARTGGLSTGELFF.

The chain links TRBV6-2 or TRBV6-3 to TRBJ2-7, with TRBD2 matching over 14 bases. The CDR3 consists of 15 residues. V lost 5 bases to trimming and J lost 4 bases; unmatched junction nucleotides: 4. CDR1 and CDR2 from the germline V gene are MNHEY and SVGEGT. CDR3 DNA sequence: TGTGCCAGCAGTCTGGGACTAGCGGGAGCTTACGAGCAGTACTTC. Encoded protein: CASSLGLAGAYEQYF.

The chain links TRBV6-1 to TRBJ2-3; the match to TRBD2 covers 7 bases. V dropped 10 bases and J dropped 6; count of bases not matched to a gene: 10. The CDR3 runs 13 residues. Germline V gene data show CDR1 as MNHNS and CDR2 as SASEGT. The CDR3 sequence: CATEREGADTQYF. CDR3 DNA sequence: TGTGCCACCGAGAGGGAGGGCGCGGATACGCAGTATTTT.

This clonotype was observed a handful of times. This rearrangement joins TRBV12-3 or TRBV12-4 to TRBJ2-7, with 8 bases lining up with TRBD2. V gave up 6 bases and J gave up 2 bases; unmatched junction bases: 6. This CDR3 is 14 amino acids long. In DNA, the CDR3 is TGTGCCAGCAGGGTAGCGGGGTCTACCTACGAGCAGTACGTC. This codes for CASRVAGSTYEQYV.

This clonotype showed up many times. This chain joins TRBV11-2 and TRBJ2-1; no definite D call. CDR3 length: 14 residues. Germline lookup yields CDR1 SGHAT and CDR2 FQNNGV. V dropped 5 bases and J dropped 0 bases, with 8 bases sitting between them. The CDR3 nucleotides read TGTGCCAGCAGCCCCATGAGCTCCTACAATGAGCAGTTCTTC. It is translated as CASSPMSSYNEQFF.

The table lists this clonotype with many counts. The V and J genes are TRBV2 and TRBJ1-3, with D possibly being TRBD1 (5 bases). V shed 4 bases and J shed 7 bases, with 17 bases lying between them. The CDR3 totals 15 residues. Germline loops: CDR1 SNHLY, CDR2 FYNNEI. In nucleotides, the CDR3 is TGTGCCAGCAGTGTAGAGGCGGGGGTGTACAACACCATATATTTT. Amino acid sequence: CASSVEAGVYNTIYF. The complete variable domain, with remaining parts taken from reference TRBV2 and TRBJ1-3, reads EPEVTQTPSHQVTQMGQEVILRCVPISNHLYFYWYRQILGQKVEFLVSFYNNEISEKSEIFDDQFSVERPDGSNFTLKIRSTKLEDSAMYFCASSVEAGVYNTIYFGEGSWLTVV.

A few counts support this clonotype. The genes are TRBV5-1 and TRBJ2-3, with D perhaps matching TRBD1 (5 bases). V was cut by 5 bases and J by 1 base, with 14 bases left in between. This CDR3 comprises 15 residues. Looked up from germline, CDR1 is SGHRS and CDR2 is YFSETQ. CDR3 residues: CASRIRVVGTDTQYF. The CDR3 nucleotides read TGCGCCAGCAGAATCAGGGTTGTGGGCACAGATACGCAGTATTTT.